The T cell receptor (beta chain) under discussion was sequenced for a study of cytomegalovirus exposure and HLA in healthy donors. General study findings and limits: When analyzed later, a missense DCLRE1C variant was found to be linked to TCR beta V- and J-gene trimming.

Trimming took off 5 bases at V and 5 bases at J, with 22 bases between the two ends. The germline V gene has CDR1 MDHEN and CDR2 SYDVKM. This CDR3 is 17 amino acids long. Primers: 60 Vbeta forward and 13 Jbeta reverse. Here immunoSEQ multiplex PCR was the method, and the copy in TCRdb shows in-frame clones only, minus some. The repertoire holds 110,000 to 150,000 clones, with approximately 9% as singletons. Only a few counts were recorded for this clone. The target antigen is unknown. The material sequenced was PBMCs. The chain carries TRBV28 and TRBJ2-4; tentatively, D is TRBD1 (5 bases). This TCR derives from a male donor in good health and CMV-seronegative. The CDR3 DNA is TGTGCCAGCAGTACCTCCCCGTGGCACAGGTCCCAAAACATTCAGTACTTC. Its protein is CASSTSPWHRSQNIQYF.